The clone carrying this TCR beta chain appeared a few times. The target antigen is unknown. CDR1 is SEHNR, CDR2 FQNEAQ, per germline (reference sequence). Trimming pared 1 base from V and 1 base from J, leaving 11 bases between. The CDR3 is made up of 16 amino acids. TCR beta CDR3 regions were amplified from RNA transcripts. The TCR CDR3 first-round RT-PCR relied on the HTBI primer set. TCRdb itself ran the multiplex PCR reads through MiXCR, one entry per CDR3 protein. The sample has a few hundred thousand distinct CDR3 sequences, roughly 14% seen once. This entry comes from a study of T cells in Graves' hyperthyroidism and ophthalmopathy. Notes on the study in general: The model's output predicted ophthalmopathy at a median of 6.5 months prior to onset.

The receptor was isolated from a woman aged 18-29 years with Graves' hyperthyroidism that later progressed to Graves' ophthalmopathy. The gene calls are TRBV7-9 and TRBJ2-1; TRBD2 might be the D (6 bases). Source material: blood. CDR3 coding DNA: TGTGCCAGCAGCTTAGGTGGAGGGGTGTCCTACAATGAGCAGTTCTTC. It yields the protein CASSLGGGVSYNEQFF.